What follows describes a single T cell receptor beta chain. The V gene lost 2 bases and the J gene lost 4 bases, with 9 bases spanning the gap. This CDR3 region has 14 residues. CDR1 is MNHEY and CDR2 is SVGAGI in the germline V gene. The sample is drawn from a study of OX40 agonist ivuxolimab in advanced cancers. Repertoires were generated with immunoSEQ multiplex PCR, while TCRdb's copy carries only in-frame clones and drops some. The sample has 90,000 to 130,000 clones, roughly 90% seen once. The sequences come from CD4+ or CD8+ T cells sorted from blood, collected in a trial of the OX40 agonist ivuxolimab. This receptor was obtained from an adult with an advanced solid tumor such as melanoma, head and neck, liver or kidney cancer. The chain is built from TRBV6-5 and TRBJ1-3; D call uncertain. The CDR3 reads CASSYGLSGNTIYF. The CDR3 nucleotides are TGTGCCAGCAGTTACGGTCTTTCCGGAAACACCATATATTTT.